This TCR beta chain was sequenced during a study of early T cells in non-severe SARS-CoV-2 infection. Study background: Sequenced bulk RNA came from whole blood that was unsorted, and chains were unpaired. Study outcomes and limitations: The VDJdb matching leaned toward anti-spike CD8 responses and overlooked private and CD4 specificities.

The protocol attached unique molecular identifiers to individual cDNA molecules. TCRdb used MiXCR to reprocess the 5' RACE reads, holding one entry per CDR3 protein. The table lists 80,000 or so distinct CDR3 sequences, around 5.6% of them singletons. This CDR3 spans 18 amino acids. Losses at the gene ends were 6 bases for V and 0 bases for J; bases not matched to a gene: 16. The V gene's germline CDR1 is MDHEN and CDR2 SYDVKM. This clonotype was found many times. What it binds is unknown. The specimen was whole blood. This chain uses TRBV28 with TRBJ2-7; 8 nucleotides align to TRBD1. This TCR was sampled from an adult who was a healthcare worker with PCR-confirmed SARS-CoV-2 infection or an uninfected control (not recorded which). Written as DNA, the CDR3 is TGTGCCAGCAGAAACCCCCTCTGGACAGGGCGATACTCCTACGAGCAGTACTTC. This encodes CASRNPLWTGRYSYEQYF.